This T cell receptor beta chain was sequenced for a study of CXCR3 chemokines and chemotherapy response in bladder cancer. The germline CDR1 and CDR2 sequences are GTSNPN and SVGIG (reference sequence). The CDR3 runs to 11 residues. With 5 bases removed from V and 1 base from J, the gap between germline ends came to 5 bases. By frequency in the sample, this clonotype is medium-sized. TCRdb reanalysed the PCR reads using MiXCR and keeps one entry per CDR3 protein. Of 8,000 to 10,000 distinct CDR3 sequences in the sample, more than 20% were seen once. V gene TRBV30 combines with J gene TRBJ1-1; D gene uncertain. Sample acquisition took place from a patient whose treatment included neoadjuvant chemotherapy. The TCR was taken from a human donor with bladder cancer that did not respond to neoadjuvant chemotherapy. DNA for the CDR3: TGTGCCTGGGTGCAGAACACTGAAGCTTTCTTT. Its translation: CAWVQNTEAFF. Full variable domain (outside the CDR3, taken from reference TRBV30 and TRBJ1-1): SQTIHQWPATLVQPVGSPLSLECTVEGTSNPNLYWYRQAAGRGLQLLFYSVGIGQISSEVPQNLSASRPQDRQFILSSKKLLLSDSGFYLCAWVQNTEAFFGQGTRLTVV.